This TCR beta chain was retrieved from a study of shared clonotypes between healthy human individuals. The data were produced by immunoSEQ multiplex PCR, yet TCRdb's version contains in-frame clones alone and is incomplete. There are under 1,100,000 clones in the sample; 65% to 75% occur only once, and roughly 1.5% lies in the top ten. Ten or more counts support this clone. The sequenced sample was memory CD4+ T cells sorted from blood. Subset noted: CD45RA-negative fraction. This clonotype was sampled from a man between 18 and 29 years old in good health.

The CDR3 coding sequence is TGTGCCAGCAGTTACAACGGACAGCCCTATGGCTACACCTTC. It codes for CASSYNGQPYGYTF. This chain connects TRBV6-5 to TRBJ1-2; D might be TRBD1 (6 bases). There are 14 residues in the CDR3. The germline gives CDR1 MNHEY, CDR2 SVGAGI. The V gene lost 2 bases and the J gene lost 4 bases, with 11 bases spanning the gap.